The 26 T cell receptor beta chains presented below share a single source sample, sequenced in a study of type 1 regulatory T cells. One entry per CDR3 protein, called by TCRdb with MiXCR from the reads. Of about 67,000 distinct CDR3 sequences listed, just under 50% are singletons. For these receptors, no antigen is known. Sequences were obtained from cultured non-Tr1 T cells, either the whole culture or a sorted T cell fraction (not recorded which). These receptors were taken from a human donor in good health.

The rearrangement joins TRBV19 to TRBJ2-5; TRBD2 aligns across 7 bases. The J segment lost 1 base and the V segment lost 4 bases, leaving 3 bases of the junction unmatched. Germline-derived CDR1 and CDR2 are LNHDA and SQIVND (reference sequence). The CDR3 has 14 residues. This CDR3 reads CASSTGGIQETQYF. The CDR3 bases are TGTGCCAGTAGTACCGGGGGGATCCAAGAGACCCAGTACTTC. The full variable domain, rest sourced from reference TRBV19 and TRBJ2-5, is DGGITQSPKYLFRKEGQNVTLSCEQNLNHDAMYWYRQDPGQGLRLIYYSQIVNDFQKGDIAEGYSVSREKKESFPLTVTSAQKNPTAFYLCASSTGGIQETQYFGPGTRLLVL.

This clonotype has at least ten counts. This chain links TRBV4-1 with TRBJ1-4; no definite D call. This CDR3 has 17 residues. Germline CDR1 is MGHRA and CDR2 is YSYEKL. The germline V and J ends were trimmed by 3 bases and 6 bases, with 20 bases remaining between them. CDR3 amino acids: CASSHPPNDPKDEKLFF. As DNA, the CDR3 is TGCGCCAGCAGCCATCCCCCTAATGACCCCAAGGATGAAAAACTGTTTTTT.

CDR3 sequence (DNA): TGCAGTGCAACGGGGGGGGGGTACAATGAGCAGTTCTTC. Protein sequence: CSATGGGYNEQFF. J is TRBJ2-1 and V is TRBV20-1; 8 bases are a match to TRBD2. This CDR3 is 13 amino acids long. Looked up from germline, CDR1 is DFQATT and CDR2 is SNEGSKA (reference sequence). Germline trimming cut 6 bases from V and 4 bases from J; bases unmatched to any gene: 5.

This clonotype was recorded a few times. The V gene is TRBV20-1, the J gene TRBJ2-3; D is uncertain. There are 16 residues in the CDR3. Trimming shortened V by 3 bases and J by 0 bases, and 16 bases separated the two germline ends. CDR1 and CDR2 from the germline V gene are DFQATT and SNEGSKA (reference sequence). This chain's CDR3 is CSASWDPTSSTDTQYF. For the CDR3, the DNA is TGCAGTGCTAGTTGGGATCCTACTTCTAGCACAGATACGCAGTATTTT.

The chain couples TRBV7-2 to TRBJ1-2, with D possibly matching TRBD1 (6 bases). Between the trimmed V and J ends, which lost 1 base and 5 bases, there was a span of 14 bases. The CDR3 length is 15 residues. Germline-derived CDR1 and CDR2 are SGHTA and FQGNSA. The CDR3: CASSLDLRGLYGYTF. CDR3 DNA sequence: TGTGCCAGCAGCTTAGATCTTAGGGGGTTATATGGCTACACCTTC.

This rearrangement joins TRBV6-6 to TRBJ1-2, with no clear D. The CDR3 totals 15 residues. The ends were cut back, 5 bases at V and 0 bases at J, with 13 bases in the middle. Per the germline V gene, CDR1 is MNHNY and CDR2 is SVGAGI (reference sequence). CDR3 sequence: CASSTPGGANYGYTF. The CDR3 coding sequence is TGTGCCAGCAGTACCCCTGGCGGTGCTAACTATGGCTACACCTTC.

The chain carries TRBV11-3 and TRBJ2-7, with TRBD2 as a possible D gene (5 bases). The CDR3 contains 11 residues. Germline CDR1 and CDR2: SGHNT and YENEEA. V was cut by 1 base and J by 7 bases, with 5 bases left in between. In DNA, the CDR3 is TGTGCCAGCAGCTTAGCGGGGGAGCAGTACTTC. This codes for CASSLAGEQYF.

The genes are TRBV3-1 and TRBJ2-7, with D possibly matching TRBD1 (7 bases). The germline V gene has CDR1 LGHDT and CDR2 YNNKEL (reference sequence). The CDR3 is 15 residues long. Trimming removed 1 base at V and 2 bases at J, with 12 bases between. In nucleotides, the CDR3 is TGTGCCAGCAGCCAAGGGCAGGGGGGAGCCTACGAGCAGTACTTC. It yields the protein CASSQGQGGAYEQYF.

The CDR3 is CASSQGQGVNSPLHF. CDR3 DNA sequence: TGTGCCAGCAGCCAAGGGCAGGGGGTGAATTCACCCCTCCACTTT. The J gene is TRBJ1-6, the V gene TRBV7-2; 7 bases match TRBD1. Unmatched junction bases numbered 8, after V lost 5 bases and J lost 7 bases. This CDR3 has 15 amino acids. CDR1 SGHTA and CDR2 FQGNSA come from the germline V gene.

V usage is TRBV29-1 and J usage is TRBJ2-5; D uncertain. V was pared by 4 bases and J by 5 bases, with 11 bases between. CDR3 length: 12 residues. Germline V lookup: CDR1 SQVTM, CDR2 ANQGSEA. DNA of the CDR3: TGCAGCGTTGCGGTGGGATCTGAGACCCAGTACTTC. This gives the protein CSVAVGSETQYF.

The rearrangement uses TRBV6-6 and TRBJ1-1, with D unclear. Trimming took off 6 bases at V and 1 base at J, with 9 bases between the two ends. The CDR3 sequence is 13 residues long. CDR1 MNHNY and CDR2 SVGAGI come from the germline V gene (reference sequence). CDR3 sequence (DNA): TGTGCCAGCAGAAGAGACCGGAACACTGAAGCTTTCTTT. Translation gives CASRRDRNTEAFF.

The V call is TRBV28, the J call TRBJ2-3; D is undetermined. The CDR3 is 15 residues long. V lost 6 bases to trimming and J lost 0 bases, with 13 bases between them. Germline loops: CDR1 MDHEN, CDR2 SYDVKM. CDR3 in amino acids: CASSLDGDSTDTQYF. The CDR3 coding sequence is TGTGCCAGCAGCCTCGACGGTGATAGCACAGATACGCAGTATTTT.

This clonotype showed up just a few times. V and J are TRBV6-6 and TRBJ1-6, with D perhaps TRBD1 (6 bases). The germline gives CDR1 MNHNY, CDR2 SVGAGI (reference sequence). V was trimmed by 5 bases and J by 10 bases, leaving 18 bases between them. The CDR3 covers 15 residues. The CDR3 is CASSADRGGRSPLHF. The CDR3 DNA follows: TGTGCCAGCAGTGCCGATCGGGGGGGCAGGTCACCCCTCCACTTT.

V is TRBV28 and J is TRBJ2-7; D not resolved. The V and J ends lost 3 bases and 3 bases respectively, with 12 bases between them. There are 14 residues in the CDR3. The V gene's germline CDR1 is MDHEN and CDR2 SYDVKM. CDR3 DNA: TGTGCCAGCAGTTTTGGGCTAGGAATCTACGAGCAGTACTTC. Protein: CASSFGLGIYEQYF.

This chain links TRBV3-1 with TRBJ1-2, with TRBD1 as a possible D gene (5 bases). The CDR3 sequence is 14 residues long. Germline V gene data show CDR1 as LGHDT and CDR2 as YNNKEL (reference sequence). The V end was cut by 4 bases, the J end by 6 bases, with 15 bases between. In DNA, the CDR3 is TGTGCCAGCAGCCTATGGGGGAAGAACGATGGCTACACCTTC. Residues: CASSLWGKNDGYTF.

This clonotype was seen a few times. The chain recombines TRBV2 with TRBJ2-2; D possibly corresponds to TRBD2 (5 bases). Germline V CDR1 and CDR2: SNHLY, FYNNEI. This CDR3 comprises 13 residues. Trimming stripped 7 bases from V and 1 base from J, with 7 bases between. The CDR3 nucleotides read TGTGCCAGCATCGGGGAGAACACCGGGGAGCTGTTTTTT. As protein: CASIGENTGELFF. Full variable domain (rest looked up from reference TRBV2 and TRBJ2-2): EPEVTQTPSHQVTQMGQEVILRCVPISNHLYFYWYRQILGQKVEFLVSFYNNEISEKSEIFDDQFSVERPDGSNFTLKIRSTKLEDSAMYFCASIGENTGELFFGEGSRLTVL.

The J gene is TRBJ1-3, the V gene TRBV2; D is undetermined. Per the germline V gene, CDR1 is SNHLY and CDR2 is FYNNEI. Trimming took off 4 bases at V and 3 bases at J, with 7 bases between the two ends. The CDR3 covers 13 residues. The CDR3 sequence is CASSVSFGNTIYF. The CDR3 nucleotides are TGTGCCAGCAGTGTCAGCTTTGGAAACACCATATATTTT.

V usage is TRBV19 and J usage is TRBJ2-3; 9 bases are shared with TRBD2. Germline V gene sequence: CDR1 LNHDA, CDR2 SQIVND (reference sequence). After removal of 11 bases from V and 10 bases from J, the junction contained 19 bases not matched to a gene. CDR3 size: 15 residues. CDR3 amino acids: CAVDLGSGGPGPQYF. CDR3 DNA sequence: TGTGCCGTAGACCTCGGTAGCGGGGGACCAGGTCCGCAGTATTTT.

This clonotype was found many times. The V gene is TRBV7-2, the J gene TRBJ2-2; D not resolved. Trimming shortened V by 6 bases and J by 1 base, and 3 bases separated the two germline ends. Germline V gene data show CDR1 as SGHTA and CDR2 as FQGNSA. There are 12 residues in the CDR3. The CDR3 is CASRGNTGELFF. The CDR3 nucleotides read TGTGCCAGCAGGGGGAACACCGGGGAGCTGTTTTTT.

The table lists this clonotype with a count of one. V gene TRBV25-1 combines with J gene TRBJ1-5; 9 nucleotides agree with TRBD1. CDR3 length: 15 residues. J gave up 4 bases and V 5 bases, and 6 bases lay outside the gene matches. The germline V gene encodes CDR1 MGHDK and CDR2 SYGVNS. CDR3 residues: CASSNTGTGNQPQHF. DNA for the CDR3: TGTGCCAGCAGTAACACCGGGACAGGGAATCAGCCCCAGCATTTT.

This clonotype was detected a few times. The chain recombines TRBV19 with TRBJ1-4; TRBD1 aligns across 7 bases. V lost 4 bases to trimming and J lost 0 bases; unmatched junction nucleotides: 5. Germline CDR1 LNHDA, CDR2 SQIVND (reference sequence). This CDR3 is built from 16 residues. CDR3 sequence: CASSTTGKATNEKLFF. The CDR3 DNA reads TGTGCCAGTAGTACGACAGGGAAAGCAACTAATGAAAAACTGTTTTTT.

This clonotype was seen a single time. The chain links TRBV7-8 to TRBJ1-5; 11 positions match TRBD1. V dropped 5 bases and J dropped 3; count of bases not matched to a gene: 3. The CDR3 is 15 amino acids. Per germline, CDR1 SGHVS and CDR2 FQNEAQ. CDR3 sequence: CASSRTGGINQPQHF. The CDR3 DNA follows: TGTGCCAGCAGCCGGACAGGGGGCATCAATCAGCCCCAGCATTTT.

The V call is TRBV5-1, the J call TRBJ2-7; D is unclear. V shed 4 bases and J shed 3 bases, with 11 bases lying between them. CDR3 size: 13 residues. Germline CDR1 is SGHRS and CDR2 is YFSETQ. The CDR3 DNA follows: TGCGCCAGCAGCACGACTTCCTTCTACGAGCAGTACTTC. Residues: CASSTTSFYEQYF.

The chain employs TRBV18 and TRBJ2-3; TRBD2 matches at 8 bases. Unmatched junction bases numbered 3, after V lost 3 bases and J lost 1 base. Germline CDR1 is KGHSH and CDR2 is LQKENI. There are 15 residues in the CDR3. CDR3 region: CASSPAGGGTDTQYF. The DNA of the CDR3 is TGTGCCAGCTCACCGGCCGGGGGGGGCACAGATACGCAGTATTTT.

V is TRBV10-3 and J is TRBJ1-1; TRBD1 agrees at 10 bases. The CDR3 contains 16 residues. The germline CDR1 and CDR2 sequences are ENHRY and SYGVKD. The J segment lost 5 bases and the V segment lost 0 bases, leaving 6 bases of the junction unmatched. The CDR3 DNA reads TGTGCCATCAGTGAGTCGACAGGGGGCGCAGGTACTGAAGCTTTCTTT. The encoded protein is CAISESTGGAGTEAFF.

V and J are TRBV7-8 and TRBJ2-5, with D tentatively TRBD1 (5 bases). Trimming shortened V by 1 base and J by 9 bases, and 12 bases separated the two germline ends. CDR1 SGHVS and CDR2 FQNEAQ come from the germline V gene. The CDR3 is 13 amino acids. The CDR3 region is CASSLGGIRAQYF. The CDR3 DNA is TGTGCCAGCAGCTTAGGAGGAATCAGGGCCCAGTACTTC.